This TCR beta chain was recovered during a study of T cell repertoires in cytomegalovirus infection. Overall study context: Shared public TCR beta signatures pointed to both CMV infection and a matching HLA type.

This clonotype came up a few times. Its antigen is unidentified. TCRdb reprocessed the reads via MiXCR and lists one record per CDR3 protein. This sample carries about 700,000 distinct CDR3 sequences, 30% to 35% of them seen once, and the ten largest clones take 18%. Per germline, CDR1 LNHDA and CDR2 SQIVND (reference sequence). The CDR3 spans 16 residues. Trimming removed 3 bases from V and 1 base from J, with 14 bases in between. J is TRBJ2-3 and V is TRBV19; D is uncertain. The TCR sequence derives from a human donor in good health (CMV status not recorded). Some clones in this sample may be carry-over from other donors' samples. The material sequenced was cultured PBMCs, taken from culture after CMV antigen stimulation. CDR3 DNA: TGTGCCAGTAGTATGGGTCAAACGCAAGGCACAGATACGCAGTATTTT. This codes for CASSMGQTQGTDTQYF.